The rows below give T cell receptor beta chains drawn from one sample of a study of T cells in tuberculosis. Sequenced by immunoSEQ multiplex PCR; TCRdb stores in-frame clones only, minus some. The data contain 25,000 to 30,000 clones, over 90% of them singletons. Sequenced sample: PBMCs. The source is a donor aged 10-29 years with latent tuberculosis or without tuberculosis infection. The CDR3 runs from the conserved cysteine through the conserved F or W. Fields, in order: V gene, D gene, clone size, J gene, CDR3 DNA, CDR3 protein. D genes are given only for firm matches. Clone sizes are given selectively: once, few, many, or a class where the clone is expanded.

v_call: TRBV5-1
d_call: TRBD2
clone_size: -
j_call: TRBJ2-7
cdr3_nt: TGCGCCAGCAGCCCCTCCGTGACTAGCATCCACGAGCAGTACTTC
cdr3_aa: CASSPSVTSIHEQYF

v_call: TRBV5-5
d_call: TRBD1
clone_size: -
j_call: TRBJ2-7
cdr3_nt: TGTGCCAGCAGCTCCCTAGGGCCCGGGACAGACTACGAGCAGTACTTC
cdr3_aa: CASSSLGPGTDYEQYF

v_call: TRBV5-8
d_call: -
clone_size: few
j_call: TRBJ1-5
cdr3_nt: TGTGCCAGCAGCGCATCGACCGCAGGGAACCAGCCCCAGCATTTT
cdr3_aa: CASSASTAGNQPQHF

v_call: TRBV27
d_call: -
clone_size: -
j_call: TRBJ2-1
cdr3_nt: TGTGCCAGCAGTTTAGGAGGGTTGGGATACAATGAGCAGTTCTTC
cdr3_aa: CASSLGGLGYNEQFF

v_call: TRBV28
d_call: TRBD1
clone_size: -
j_call: TRBJ1-1
cdr3_nt: TGTGCCAGCAGTTTATATCTTATAGGGGGCAGGACTGAAGCTTTCTTT
cdr3_aa: CASSLYLIGGRTEAFF

v_call: TRBV7-6
d_call: -
clone_size: few
j_call: TRBJ1-1
cdr3_nt: TGTGCCAGCAGCCCCACCCCAACACCCACTGAAGCTTTCTTT
cdr3_aa: CASSPTPTPTEAFF

v_call: TRBV5-1
d_call: TRBD2
clone_size: -
j_call: TRBJ2-3
cdr3_nt: TGCGCCAGCAGCACTACGAATAGCGGGAGGGTGGTCACAGATACGCAGTATTTT
cdr3_aa: CASSTTNSGRVVTDTQYF

v_call: TRBV10-3
d_call: TRBD1
clone_size: -
j_call: TRBJ1-5
cdr3_nt: TGTGCCATCAGTGGGGACAGGGAGGGGCCCCAGCATTTT
cdr3_aa: CAISGDREGPQHF

v_call: TRBV30
d_call: TRBD2
clone_size: -
j_call: TRBJ2-5
cdr3_nt: TGTGCCTGGAGTGCGGGACTAGCGGGGTCGACCCAGTACTTC
cdr3_aa: CAWSAGLAGSTQYF

v_call: TRBV28
d_call: -
clone_size: -
j_call: TRBJ1-5
cdr3_nt: TGTGCCAGCAGTTTATTCGGGGGGCCTCAGCCCCAGCATTTT
cdr3_aa: CASSLFGGPQPQHF

v_call: TRBV27
d_call: TRBD1
clone_size: -
j_call: TRBJ2-5
cdr3_nt: TGTGCCAGCAGTTTATCCCTGGACAGGGCGGGCCGAGAGACCCAGTACTTC
cdr3_aa: CASSLSLDRAGRETQYF

v_call: TRBV7-9
d_call: TRBD2
clone_size: -
j_call: TRBJ2-1
cdr3_nt: TGTGCCAGCAGCTCCTCCAGAGGCGGGAGGTACAATGAGCAGTTCTTC
cdr3_aa: CASSSSRGGRYNEQFF

v_call: TRBV28
d_call: TRBD2
clone_size: -
j_call: TRBJ2-7
cdr3_nt: TGTGCCAGCCTCGAGGGGGGACTAGCGGGAAACCTCGGGGAGCAGTACTTC
cdr3_aa: CASLEGGLAGNLGEQYF

v_call: TRBV10-3
d_call: -
clone_size: -
j_call: TRBJ1-1
cdr3_nt: TGTGCCATCAGTGAGTCGACACTGAACACTGAAGCTTTCTTT
cdr3_aa: CAISESTLNTEAFF

v_call: TRBV23-1
d_call: -
clone_size: -
j_call: TRBJ2-5
cdr3_nt: TGCGCCAGCAGAGCGAGAAAACAAGAGACCCAGTACTTC
cdr3_aa: CASRARKQETQYF

v_call: TRBV28
d_call: TRBD1
clone_size: -
j_call: TRBJ2-7
cdr3_nt: TGTGCCAGCAGTTCCATCCCGGGACAGGGGACTTTCGAGCAGTACTTC
cdr3_aa: CASSSIPGQGTFEQYF

v_call: TRBV28
d_call: -
clone_size: -
j_call: TRBJ1-2
cdr3_nt: TGTGCCAGCAGGGCCCAGGGTTTTTATGGCTACACCTTC
cdr3_aa: CASRAQGFYGYTF

v_call: TRBV2
d_call: TRBD1
clone_size: -
j_call: TRBJ1-3
cdr3_nt: TGTGCCAGCAGCACAGGGGCATACACCATATATTTT
cdr3_aa: CASSTGAYTIYF

v_call: TRBV5-1
d_call: -
clone_size: -
j_call: TRBJ2-7
cdr3_nt: TGCGCCAGCAGCTTGAACGCGGGGAAGAACGAGCAGTACTTC
cdr3_aa: CASSLNAGKNEQYF

v_call: TRBV4-3
d_call: -
clone_size: -
j_call: TRBJ1-1
cdr3_nt: TGCGCCAGCAGCCCCACACCTTTTGTCGACACTGAAGCTTTCTTT
cdr3_aa: CASSPTPFVDTEAFF

v_call: TRBV6-5
d_call: -
clone_size: -
j_call: TRBJ1-1
cdr3_nt: TGTGCCAGCAGTTGGGGCAGGGGCGGAACTGAAGCTTTCTTT
cdr3_aa: CASSWGRGGTEAFF

v_call: TRBV28
d_call: TRBD1
clone_size: -
j_call: TRBJ1-4
cdr3_nt: TGTGCCAGCAGTTTGCAAGGACAGGGTACTAATGAAAAACTGTTTTTT
cdr3_aa: CASSLQGQGTNEKLFF

v_call: TRBV11-3
d_call: TRBD2
clone_size: -
j_call: TRBJ2-1
cdr3_nt: TGTGCCAGCAGCTTAGATCAAGGTGGTAGCGGGAGCTACAATGAGCAGTTCTTC
cdr3_aa: CASSLDQGGSGSYNEQFF

v_call: TRBV9
d_call: -
clone_size: -
j_call: TRBJ1-1
cdr3_nt: TGTGCCAGCAGCTCTGGAGGTGGGCAGGTGGACACTGAAGCTTTCTTT
cdr3_aa: CASSSGGGQVDTEAFF

v_call: TRBV6-5
d_call: -
clone_size: -
j_call: TRBJ2-7
cdr3_nt: TGTGCCACCCTGCGTAGTGGCGAGCAGTACTTC
cdr3_aa: CATLRSGEQYF

v_call: TRBV1
d_call: -
clone_size: -
j_call: TRBJ2-1
cdr3_nt: TGCACCAGCGGCCAACTAGCGGAGGCCCATGAGCAGTTCTTC
cdr3_aa: CTSGQLAEAHEQFF

v_call: TRBV4-1
d_call: TRBD2
clone_size: -
j_call: TRBJ2-7
cdr3_nt: TGCGCCAGCAGCCAAGTCCCCCTACTAGCGGGGGTCTACGAGCAGTACTTC
cdr3_aa: CASSQVPLLAGVYEQYF

v_call: TRBV5-5
d_call: -
clone_size: -
j_call: TRBJ1-5
cdr3_nt: TGTGCCAGCAGCTTGTCCCACGGTCAGCCCCAGCATTTT
cdr3_aa: CASSLSHGQPQHF

v_call: TRBV11-1
d_call: TRBD2
clone_size: -
j_call: TRBJ2-6
cdr3_nt: TGTGCCAGCAGCTTAGGGGAGGGCAACCTAGGCTCTGGGGCCAACGTCCTGACTTTC
cdr3_aa: CASSLGEGNLGSGANVLTF

v_call: TRBV19
d_call: TRBD1
clone_size: -
j_call: TRBJ1-2
cdr3_nt: TGTGCCAGTAGTATCGGGACAGAGCGCTATGGCTACACCTTC
cdr3_aa: CASSIGTERYGYTF

v_call: TRBV2
d_call: -
clone_size: -
j_call: TRBJ1-2
cdr3_nt: TGTGCCAGCAGTGAAGAATTCAGCTATGGCTACACCTTC
cdr3_aa: CASSEEFSYGYTF

v_call: TRBV4-1
d_call: TRBD1
clone_size: -
j_call: TRBJ1-4
cdr3_nt: TGCGCCAGCAGCCAAGGGACAGGAAATGAAAAACTGTTTTTT
cdr3_aa: CASSQGTGNEKLFF

v_call: TRBV9
d_call: -
clone_size: -
j_call: TRBJ2-1
cdr3_nt: TGTGCCACCACTGGGGGGTTAGGGTTCTTC
cdr3_aa: CATTGGLGFF

v_call: TRBV30
d_call: TRBD2
clone_size: once
j_call: TRBJ2-2
cdr3_nt: TGTGCCTGGCGGACTAGCGGCACCGGGGAGCTGTTTTTT
cdr3_aa: CAWRTSGTGELFF

v_call: TRBV4-1
d_call: -
clone_size: once
j_call: TRBJ2-2
cdr3_nt: TGCGCCAGCAGCAAACAAGGGGGGGAGATAAACACCGGGGAGCTGTTTTTT
cdr3_aa: CASSKQGGEINTGELFF

v_call: TRBV7-2
d_call: -
clone_size: -
j_call: TRBJ2-7
cdr3_nt: TGTGCCAGCAGCCTAAGCGGGCTTGAGCAGTACTTC
cdr3_aa: CASSLSGLEQYF

v_call: TRBV9
d_call: -
clone_size: -
j_call: TRBJ1-1
cdr3_nt: TGTGCCAGCAGCGGAACAGGGACCACTGAAGCTTTCTTT
cdr3_aa: CASSGTGTTEAFF

v_call: TRBV28
d_call: -
clone_size: -
j_call: TRBJ2-2
cdr3_nt: TGTGCCAGCAGTTTACGGGGATGGGGCACCGGGGAGCTGTTTTTT
cdr3_aa: CASSLRGWGTGELFF

v_call: TRBV27
d_call: -
clone_size: -
j_call: TRBJ1-4
cdr3_nt: TGTGCCAGCAGTGCCCGGGGACTTCGGAATGAAAAACTGTTTTTT
cdr3_aa: CASSARGLRNEKLFF

v_call: TRBV28
d_call: -
clone_size: -
j_call: TRBJ1-5
cdr3_nt: TGTGCCAGCACGGGGTGGCAGAGCCATCAGCCCCAGCATTTT
cdr3_aa: CASTGWQSHQPQHF

v_call: TRBV18
d_call: TRBD1
clone_size: -
j_call: TRBJ2-1
cdr3_nt: TGTGCCAGCTCCGGGACAGGGGGGCAATGGGAGCAGTTCTTC
cdr3_aa: CASSGTGGQWEQFF

v_call: TRBV18
d_call: -
clone_size: -
j_call: TRBJ2-5
cdr3_nt: TGTGCCAGCTCACCGGTAGGGGCGTCAGAGACCCAGTACTTC
cdr3_aa: CASSPVGASETQYF

v_call: TRBV11-2
d_call: -
clone_size: -
j_call: TRBJ2-1
cdr3_nt: TGTGCCAGCAGCGGGGGGATAACCTACAATGAGCAGTTCTTC
cdr3_aa: CASSGGITYNEQFF

v_call: TRBV5-8
d_call: TRBD1
clone_size: -
j_call: TRBJ1-2
cdr3_nt: TGTGCCAGCAGCTTGTATCTGGGCAGGGGGACTGGCTACACCTTC
cdr3_aa: CASSLYLGRGTGYTF

v_call: TRBV18
d_call: -
clone_size: -
j_call: TRBJ1-1
cdr3_nt: TGTGCCAGCTCATCACAGGGAAGGGGTATGAACACTGAAGCTTTCTTT
cdr3_aa: CASSSQGRGMNTEAFF

v_call: TRBV19
d_call: TRBD2
clone_size: -
j_call: TRBJ2-1
cdr3_nt: TGTGCCAGTAGCAACCTGGGACTAGCGGGAGTGGGCAATGAGCAGTTCTTC
cdr3_aa: CASSNLGLAGVGNEQFF

v_call: TRBV7-3
d_call: TRBD2
clone_size: -
j_call: TRBJ2-3
cdr3_nt: TGTGCCAGCAGCCCCGGACTAGCGGGGGCCACAGATACGCAGTATTTT
cdr3_aa: CASSPGLAGATDTQYF

v_call: TRBV7-6
d_call: -
clone_size: -
j_call: TRBJ2-2
cdr3_nt: TGTGCCAGCAGCCGACTCCCTCTGAACACCGGGGAGCTGTTTTTT
cdr3_aa: CASSRLPLNTGELFF

v_call: TRBV10-3
d_call: -
clone_size: -
j_call: TRBJ2-5
cdr3_nt: TGTGCCATCAGTGAACGGCTAGACCCGGGGGAGACCCAGTACTTC
cdr3_aa: CAISERLDPGETQYF